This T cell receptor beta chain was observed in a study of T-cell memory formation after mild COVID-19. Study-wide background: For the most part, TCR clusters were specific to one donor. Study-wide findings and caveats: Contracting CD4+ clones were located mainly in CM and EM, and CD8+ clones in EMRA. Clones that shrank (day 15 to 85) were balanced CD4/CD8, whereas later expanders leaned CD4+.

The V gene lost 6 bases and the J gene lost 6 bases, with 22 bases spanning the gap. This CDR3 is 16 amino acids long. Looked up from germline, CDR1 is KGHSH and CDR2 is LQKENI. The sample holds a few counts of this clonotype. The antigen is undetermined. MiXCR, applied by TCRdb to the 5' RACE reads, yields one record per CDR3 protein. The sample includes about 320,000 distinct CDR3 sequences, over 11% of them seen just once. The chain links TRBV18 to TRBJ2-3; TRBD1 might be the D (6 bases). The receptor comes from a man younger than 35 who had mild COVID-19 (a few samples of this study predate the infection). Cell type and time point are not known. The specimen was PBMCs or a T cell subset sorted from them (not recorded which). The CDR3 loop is CASSTQMRGGVDTQYF. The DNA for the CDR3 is TGTGCCAGCTCGACCCAAATGAGAGGGGGAGTTGATACGCAGTATTTT.